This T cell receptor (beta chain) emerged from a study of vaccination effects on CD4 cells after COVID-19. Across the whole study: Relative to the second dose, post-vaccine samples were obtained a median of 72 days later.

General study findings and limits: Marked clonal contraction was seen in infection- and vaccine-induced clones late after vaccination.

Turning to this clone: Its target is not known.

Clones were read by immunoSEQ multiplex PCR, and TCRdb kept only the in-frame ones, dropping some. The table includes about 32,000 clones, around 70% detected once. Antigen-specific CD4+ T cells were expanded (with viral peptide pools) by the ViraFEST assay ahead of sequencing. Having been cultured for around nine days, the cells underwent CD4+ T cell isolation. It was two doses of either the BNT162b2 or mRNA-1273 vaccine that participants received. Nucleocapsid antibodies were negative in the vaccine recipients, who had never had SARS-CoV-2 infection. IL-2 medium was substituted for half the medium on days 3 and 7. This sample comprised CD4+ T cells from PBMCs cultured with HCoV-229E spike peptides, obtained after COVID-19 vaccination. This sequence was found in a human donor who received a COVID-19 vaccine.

Here the CDR3 reads CASSLRLAGDNEQFF. The CDR3 region has the DNA TGTGCCAGCAGCTTGCGGCTAGCGGGGGACAATGAGCAGTTCTTC. V and J are TRBV5-6 and TRBJ2-1, with 10 bases fitting TRBD2. The CDR3 contains 15 residues. CDR1 is SGHDT and CDR2 is YYEEEE in the germline V gene. With 1 base clipped from V and 5 bases from J, the junction kept 3 bases outside the gene matches.